The sequence of this TCR beta chain was determined in a study of PD-1 blockade in mismatch repair-deficient tumors (TCRdb year 2017). The study in broad terms: Between September 2013 and 2016, the trial enrolled around 86 consecutive patients with 12 mismatch repair-deficient cancer types, every one of whom had been previously treated and was progressing. Tumor-associated T cell clones in the peripheral blood of patients responding to PD-1 blockade were tracked using deep sequencing of TCR CDR3 regions.

V gives up 5 bases and J gives up 0 bases, and the segment between their germline ends measures 8 bases. The germline V gene provides CDR1 SGHRS and CDR2 YFSETQ. Taken from cysteine to phenylalanine, the CDR3 has 13 residues. The retained sequence is limited to the CDR3, 39 bases, with the frame set at the first base. The research as a whole found: Rapid expansion after pembrolizumab followed by contraction, generally before radiologic responses, was shown by tumor-resident clones, which were often undetectable in blood before treatment.

For each enrolled patient, mismatch repair deficiency was established using either polymerase chain reaction or immunohistochemistry. TCR sequencing was performed for a few patients who responded to pembrolizumab therapy. The phase II trial prospectively evaluated PD-1 blockade with pembrolizumab in advanced mismatch repair-deficient cancers, independent of tissue of origin. Peripheral blood T cell samples were collected serially, before PD-1 blockade began and at several time points afterward. Blood sampling times were expressed in weeks after the first pembrolizumab dose. This clone was observed a handful of times. No cognate antigen has been identified for it. Base qualities are not at hand, and no much larger clone is one base apart. The protocol used for the library was the immunoSEQ multiplex PCR assay. TCRdb obtained this table from immuneACCESS and retained in-frame rearrangements with V and J assigned. These tables miss some clones; where compared with another copy, unresolved V genes account for less than half of the shortfall, and the remainder is unexplained. The sample profile shows tens of thousands of clones; roughly 88% of them were found once. Clones ranked in the top ten supply 1.1% of the sample.

The receptor's source is an adult with mismatch repair-deficient cancer. Here the sequenced sample was PBMCs, taken roughly 39 weeks after starting pembrolizumab. The sequence joins TRBV5-1 to TRBJ1-1; too little of a D gene remains to name it. The CDR3 protein sequence reads: CASSPTMNTEAFF. In nucleotide form, the sequence is TGCGCCAGCAGTCCTACCATGAACACTGAAGCTTTCTTT.